This TCR beta chain was profiled in a study of CD8 T cells in ankylosing spondylitis. Study results and caveats: Several highly homologous variants formed a TCR beta motif that appeared characteristic of ankylosing spondylitis blood.

In TCRdb, the 5' RACE reads were re-called with MiXCR into one record per CDR3 protein. The repertoire holds around 35,000 distinct CDR3 sequences, 9.5% to 12% seen once, with 20% in the top ten. This clonotype was detected only a few times. What it recognizes is unknown. The V end was cut by 8 bases, the J end by 7 bases, with 12 bases between. CDR3 size: 13 residues. Input material: synovial fluid, either unsorted or a sorted T cell fraction (not recorded which). The chain has TRBV12-3 or TRBV12-4 and TRBJ1-6; D uncertain. This clonotype was obtained from a male donor with ankylosing spondylitis. DNA for the CDR3: TGTGCCAGCTCCGCTCGTGTAAATTCACCCCTCCACTTT. It translates to CASSARVNSPLHF.